Sequencing of this T cell receptor (beta chain) was carried out in a study of T cell changes during pregnancy in multiple sclerosis. Germline V gives CDR1 SGDLS, CDR2 YYNGEE. The CDR3 has 14 residues. The ends lost 7 bases at V and 3 bases at J; junction bases unmatched: 9. Produced via immunoSEQ multiplex PCR; TCRdb's table is partial and in-frame only. The table includes fewer than 70,000 clones, 92% detected once. This TCR derives from a female donor in good health, enrolled as a control in a pregnancy study. The sample here was peripheral blood, taken in the second trimester of pregnancy. V gene TRBV9 combines with J gene TRBJ1-2; 7 bases fit TRBD1. CDR3 in DNA: TGTGCCAGCGGAGGGGGCAATCTATACTATGGCTACACCTTC. It translates to CASGGGNLYYGYTF.